Described below is a single T cell receptor (beta chain) sequence and its context. This sample stems from a study of control samples from healthy donors and cancer patients. There are 13 residues in the CDR3. Deletions cut 0 bases from V and 3 bases from J, with 6 bases between. Germline V gene sequence: CDR1 LNHNV, CDR2 YYDKDF (reference sequence). Clones were sequenced by immunoSEQ multiplex PCR, and TCRdb holds only the in-frame ones, with some missing. The sample carries 130,000 or so clones, about 89% recorded once. The receptor was derived from a man aged 18 to 35 in good health. The specimen sequenced was blood. This sequence joins TRBV15 and TRBJ2-7, with D uncertain. The CDR3 spells CATSRENLYEQYF. CDR3 bases: TGTGCCACCAGCAGAGAAAACCTCTACGAGCAGTACTTC.